The present T cell receptor (beta chain) was sequenced within a study of T cells of healthy individuals. V lost 4 bases to trimming and J lost 0 bases, with 9 bases between them. The CDR3 contains 14 residues. Germline V gene lookup returns CDR1 MNHNS and CDR2 SASEGT. In TCRdb, the 5' RACE reads were re-called with MiXCR into one record per CDR3 protein. The sample has approximately 100,000 distinct CDR3 sequences, approximately 18% seen once. The chain combines TRBV6-1 with TRBJ1-1, with D possibly TRBD1 on 5 matching bases. The receptor comes from a human donor in good health. The chain's CDR3 is CASSGHRLNTEAFF. For the CDR3, the DNA is TGTGCCAGCAGTGGCCACAGGCTGAACACTGAAGCTTTCTTT.